This TCR beta chain is drawn from a study of T cell repertoires in cytomegalovirus infection. The overall study: An indication of both CMV infection and matching HLA type came from public TCR beta signatures. Study outcomes and limitations: CMV-specific TCR beta clonotypes restricted by HLA-C were the ones dominating the ex vivo response. Identification of carriers of CMV plus the relevant HLA was performed using cumulative public TCR beta family frequency.

Germline V gene sequence: CDR1 DFQATT, CDR2 SNEGSKA (reference sequence). The CDR3 totals 14 residues. V was shortened by 6 bases and J by 0 bases, with 12 bases between the two germline ends. TCRdb passed the reads through MiXCR, listing each CDR3 protein once. This table has about 140,000 distinct CDR3 sequences, roughly 6.5% appearing once. To note about this clonotype: The antigen remains undetermined.

The sample consisted of PBMCs. The TCR comes from a human donor in good health (CMV status not recorded). Some clones in this sample may be carry-over from other donors' samples. The J gene is TRBJ2-1, the V gene TRBV20-1; no clear D gene. CDR3 DNA: TGCAGTGCCCCGGACGGAAGCTCCTACAATGAGCAGTTCTTC. Translated, it gives CSAPDGSSYNEQFF.